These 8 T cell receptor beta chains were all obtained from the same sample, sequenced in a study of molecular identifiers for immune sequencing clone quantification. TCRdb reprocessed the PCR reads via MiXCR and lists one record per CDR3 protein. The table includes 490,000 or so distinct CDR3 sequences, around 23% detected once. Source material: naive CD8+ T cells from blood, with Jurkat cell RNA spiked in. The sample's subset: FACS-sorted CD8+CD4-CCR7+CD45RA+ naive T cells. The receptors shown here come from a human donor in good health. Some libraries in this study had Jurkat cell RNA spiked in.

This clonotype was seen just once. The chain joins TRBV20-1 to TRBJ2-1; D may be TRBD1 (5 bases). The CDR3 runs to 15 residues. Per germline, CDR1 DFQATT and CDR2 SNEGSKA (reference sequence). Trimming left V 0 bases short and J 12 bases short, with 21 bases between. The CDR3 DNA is TGCAGTGCTAGAGATCTGGCAGAACTACAGGTGGGGCAGTTCTTC. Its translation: CSARDLAELQVGQFF.

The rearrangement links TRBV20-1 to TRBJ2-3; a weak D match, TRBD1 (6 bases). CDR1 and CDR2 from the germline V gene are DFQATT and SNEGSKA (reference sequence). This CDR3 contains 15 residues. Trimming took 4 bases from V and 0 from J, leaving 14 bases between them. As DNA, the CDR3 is TGCAGTGCTAAGGGGACAACCCACAGCACAGATACGCAGTATTTT. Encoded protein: CSAKGTTHSTDTQYF.

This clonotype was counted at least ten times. The CDR3, as DNA: TGTGCCAGCAGCGGTGAGACGAACACTGAAGCTTTCTTT. Translated, it gives CASSGETNTEAFF. The chain carries TRBV4-2 and TRBJ1-1; D not certain. Trimming took off 5 bases at V and 1 base at J, with 8 bases between the two ends. Germline CDR1 is LGHNA and CDR2 is YNFKEQ. This CDR3 contains 13 residues.

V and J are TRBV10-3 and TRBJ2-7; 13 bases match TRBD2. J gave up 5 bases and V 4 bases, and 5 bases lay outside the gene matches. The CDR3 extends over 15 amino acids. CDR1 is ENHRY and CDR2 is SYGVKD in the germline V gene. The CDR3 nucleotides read TGTGCCATCAGTGCACCCGGGACTAGCGGGGACGAGCAGTACTTC. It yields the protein CAISAPGTSGDEQYF.

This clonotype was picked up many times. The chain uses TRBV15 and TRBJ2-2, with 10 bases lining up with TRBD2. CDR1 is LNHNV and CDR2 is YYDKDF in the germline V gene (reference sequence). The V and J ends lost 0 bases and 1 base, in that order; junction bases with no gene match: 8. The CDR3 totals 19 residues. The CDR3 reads CATSRDLGLARLNTGELFF. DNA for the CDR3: TGTGCCACCAGCAGAGACCTGGGACTAGCGAGACTGAACACCGGGGAGCTGTTTTTT. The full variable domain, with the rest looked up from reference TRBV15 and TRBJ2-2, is DAMVIQNPRYQVTQFGKPVTLSCSQTLNHNVMYWYQQKSSQAPKLLFHYYDKDFNNEADTPDNFQSRRPNTSFCFLDIRSPGLGDTAMYLCATSRDLGLARLNTGELFFGEGSRLTVL.

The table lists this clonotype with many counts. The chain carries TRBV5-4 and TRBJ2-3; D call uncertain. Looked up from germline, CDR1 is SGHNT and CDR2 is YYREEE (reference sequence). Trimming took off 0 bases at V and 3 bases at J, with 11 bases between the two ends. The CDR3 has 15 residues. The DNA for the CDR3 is TGTGCCAGCAGCTTGGCGGCGTACCCAACAGATACGCAGTATTTT. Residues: CASSLAAYPTDTQYF.

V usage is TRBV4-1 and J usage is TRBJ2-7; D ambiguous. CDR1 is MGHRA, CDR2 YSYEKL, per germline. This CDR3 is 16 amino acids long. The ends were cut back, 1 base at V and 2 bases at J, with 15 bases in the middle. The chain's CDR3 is CASSQVLPPPPYEQYF. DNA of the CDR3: TGCGCCAGCAGCCAAGTTCTCCCGCCCCCTCCCTACGAGCAGTACTTC.

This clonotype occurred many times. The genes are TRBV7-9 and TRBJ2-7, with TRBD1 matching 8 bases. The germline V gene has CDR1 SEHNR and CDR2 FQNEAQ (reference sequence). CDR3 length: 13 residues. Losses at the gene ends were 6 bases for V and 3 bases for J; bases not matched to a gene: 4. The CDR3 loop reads CASSHGQGYEQYF. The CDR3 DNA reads TGTGCCAGCAGTCACGGACAGGGCTACGAGCAGTACTTC.